The sequence of this TCR beta chain was determined in a study of tumor-infiltrating lymphocytes in primary liver carcinoma. Study as a whole: Sequenced samples came back with roughly 3.65 to 7.13 million productive TCRbeta reads, and the counts looked alike across tissue types.

The template, approximately 500 ng total RNA, yielded TCR beta cDNA made with a constant-region primer. Generation of the TCR beta libraries relied on three nested multiplex PCR rounds using slightly modified ARM-PCR. Researchers ran the first two PCR rounds for ten to eleven cycles each with TRBV1-TRBV30 forward primers and a C-beta reverse primer. TCRdb re-derived calls from the multiplex PCR reads in MiXCR, one entry per CDR3 protein. The sample shows 310,000 or so distinct CDR3 sequences, approximately 64% of them seen only once. This clonotype has a count of ten or more. As yet, its antigen is unknown. V lost 0 bases, J lost 4 bases, and 5 bases lay in between. This CDR3 spans 13 amino acids. The germline V gene encodes CDR1 SGHDN and CDR2 FVKESK. Findings and limits, study-wide: In the absence of sorting, bulk samples left CD4+ and CD8+ repertoires uncompared.

The blood RNA (from unsorted whole blood) was obtained, and germline DNA was also extracted. A sample of about 4.2 milliliters of peripheral blood was taken before surgery. V usage is TRBV14 and J usage is TRBJ2-3; no reliable D call. The source material was peripheral blood. The receptor was isolated from a middle-aged man with primary liver carcinoma and hepatitis B virus infection. CDR3 residues: CASSQDVADTQYF. The CDR3 DNA reads as TGTGCCAGCAGCCAAGATGTGGCAGATACGCAGTATTTT. The variable domain in full, completed from reference TRBV14 and TRBJ2-3, reads EAGVTQFPSHSVIEKGQTVTLRCDPISGHDNLYWYRRVMGKEIKFLLHFVKESKQDESGMPNNRFLAERTGGTYSTLKVQPAELEDSGVYFCASSQDVADTQYFGPGTRLTVL.